This T cell receptor (beta chain) was sequenced for a study of tumor-infiltrating lymphocytes in primary liver carcinoma. Making TCR beta cDNA involved around 510 ng total RNA and a constant-region primer. Three nested multiplex PCR rounds of slightly modified ARM-PCR generated TCR beta libraries. Investigators reported that the first two PCR rounds, at about 9 cycles each, used TRBV1-TRBV30 forward primers with a C-beta reverse primer. TCRdb itself ran the multiplex PCR reads through MiXCR, one entry per CDR3 protein. Of 100,000 to 150,000 distinct CDR3 sequences listed, 55% to 65% are singletons. Scientists recovered RNA and DNA together from approximately 20-30 mg of unsorted bulk tissue. Note on this clonotype: An end of the junction does not agree with germline; a read error may underlie this.

This CDR3 contains 15 residues. The sequence derives from a woman aged 55 to 70 with primary liver carcinoma and hepatitis B virus infection. This chain links TRBV12-3 or TRBV12-4 with TRBJ2-1, with 11 positions matching TRBD2. The sample consisted of liver tumor tissue from sampling region 1. Subset in this sample: tumor region T1, superior pole. The CDR3 bases are TGCGCCAGCTTGAGACTAGCGGGAATCTACAATGAGCGGTTCTTC. Translating it yields CASLRLAGIYNERFF.